The 21 T cell receptor beta chains in this list originate from one sample, sequenced in a study of blood T cells in healthy people across ages. With a J-beta primer mix and a sample-barcoded 5' primer, a second PCR ran roughly 6 to 11 cycles. In TCRdb, the 5' RACE reads were re-called with MiXCR into one record per CDR3 protein. The sample contains 1.5 million to 2 million distinct CDR3 sequences, roughly 28% of which appear only once. The sequencing input was blood. The origin of the receptors is a woman in her twenties or thirties in good health.

This clonotype was found many times. The rearrangement uses TRBV6-5 and TRBJ2-7, with D unclear. CDR1 and CDR2 (germline): MNHEY, SVGAGI. V lost 0 bases, J lost 3 bases, and 9 bases lay in between. The length of the CDR3 is 14 residues. The CDR3 loop reads CASSYSGFYYEQYF. CDR3 bases: TGTGCCAGCAGTTACTCCGGATTTTACTACGAGCAGTACTTC.

This clonotype came up many times. The chain combines TRBV18 with TRBJ2-5; D gene uncertain. The germline V and J ends were trimmed by 3 bases and 2 bases, with 13 bases remaining between them. This CDR3 has 15 amino acids. Germline V lookup: CDR1 KGHSH, CDR2 LQKENI. CDR3 loop: CASSPVLALQETQYF. The CDR3 DNA is TGTGCCAGCTCACCCGTGTTGGCTCTACAAGAGACCCAGTACTTC.

The count of this clonotype is one. A much larger clone lies a single base off, so this may be a read error. The chain combines TRBV6-5 with TRBJ2-3; maybe TRBD2 (5 bases). V was cut by 6 bases and J by 4 bases, with 14 bases left in between. Germline assignment: CDR1 MNHEY and CDR2 SVGAGI. CDR3 length: 14 residues. CDR3 sequence reads: CASSPAETSDTQYF. CDR3 in DNA: TGTGCCAGCAGCCCAGCGGAGACTTCAGATACGCAGTATTTT.

The count of this clonotype is one. The chain is built from TRBV6-2 or TRBV6-3 and TRBJ2-3; 9 bases are a match to TRBD2. Germline values: CDR1 MNHEY, CDR2 SVGEGT. The CDR3 sequence is 16 residues long. The V gene end was trimmed by 11 bases and the J gene end by 0 bases; junction bases not matched to a gene: 12. The CDR3 bases are TGTGCCGGCGGGGTAGCGGGGGCCTCTAGCACAGATACGCAGTATTTT. It codes for CAGGVAGASSTDTQYF.

The chain couples TRBV3-1 to TRBJ1-2, with D perhaps TRBD1 (5 bases). The germline gives CDR1 LGHDT, CDR2 YNNKEL (reference sequence). Trimming cost V 4 bases and J 7 bases, with 16 bases left between them. CDR3 length equals 14 residues. Here the CDR3 DNA reads TGTGCCAGCAGCCTTACAACCCCAGGGAGTGGCTACACCTTC. Amino acids: CASSLTTPGSGYTF.

Comments on this clonotype: A read error may explain this, as a much larger clone is one base away. The rearrangement links TRBV2 to TRBJ2-7; tentatively, D is TRBD2 (6 bases). The ends were cut back, 7 bases at V and 12 bases at J, with 22 bases in the middle. Germline V gene data show CDR1 as SNHLY and CDR2 as FYNNEI. The CDR3 extends over 13 amino acids. The CDR3 nucleotides read TGTGCCAGCACTAGAGGGTCGGGAGAGACCCGGTACTTC. Protein product: CASTRGSGETRYF.

V and J are TRBV12-3 or TRBV12-4 and TRBJ1-2, with a weak D call TRBD1 (5 bases). Trimming removed 6 bases from V and 7 bases from J, with 18 bases in between. This CDR3 comprises 14 residues. CDR3 sequence (DNA): TGTGCCAGCAGCCTACTGACAGCCTCGAGTGGCTACACCTTC. Encoded protein: CASSLLTASSGYTF.

The rearrangement joins TRBV9 to TRBJ2-7, with TRBD2 matching 11 bases. Per the germline V gene, CDR1 is SGDLS and CDR2 is YYNGEE. The CDR3 contains 15 residues. With V trimmed by 3 bases and J by 5 bases, 7 bases remained unmatched. CDR3 sequence: CASSEASGGSHEQYF. As DNA, the CDR3 is TGTGCCAGCAGCGAAGCTAGCGGGGGGTCTCACGAGCAGTACTTC.

This clonotype was seen a few times. The chain combines TRBV24-1 with TRBJ2-1, with 8 bases lining up with TRBD2. This CDR3 region has 14 residues. Germline V lookup: CDR1 KGHDR, CDR2 SFDVKD. Trimming took 7 bases from V and 5 from J; bases not matched to a gene: 6. The CDR3 spells CATRDSGMDNEQFF. CDR3 bases: TGTGCCACCAGGGATAGCGGGATGGACAATGAGCAGTTCTTC.

The chain links TRBV7-9 to TRBJ2-1; TRBD1 matches at 7 bases. CDR3 length: 16 residues. Germline values: CDR1 SEHNR, CDR2 FQNEAQ (reference sequence). J gave up 11 bases and V 4 bases, and 17 bases lay outside the gene matches. The CDR3 loop reads CASSSLAGGYVDKQFF. The CDR3 nucleotides read TGTGCCAGCAGCTCCCTGGCAGGGGGATATGTCGATAAGCAGTTCTTC.

The chain joins TRBV6-6 to TRBJ1-6; D is unresolved. V lost 6 bases and J lost 2, with 11 bases in between. CDR3 length equals 15 residues. The germline gives CDR1 MNHNY, CDR2 SVGAGI (reference sequence). The CDR3 region is CASSQSGAYNSPLHF. CDR3 sequence (DNA): TGTGCCAGCAGCCAATCCGGGGCCTATAATTCACCCCTCCACTTT.

This chain links TRBV2 with TRBJ1-1; no clear D. Germline-derived CDR1 and CDR2 are SNHLY and FYNNEI. Between the trimmed V and J ends, which lost 4 bases and 4 bases, there was a span of 13 bases. The CDR3 extends over 14 amino acids. Here the CDR3 DNA reads TGTGCCAGCAGTGCACGCGGGGAAGGCACTGAAGCTTTCTTT. Translation: CASSARGEGTEAFF.

This clonotype came up a few times. CDR3 coding DNA: TGCAGTGCTTCAGGGGTTGGTGAAAAACTGTTTTTT. It codes for CSASGVGEKLFF. The chain links TRBV20-1 to TRBJ1-4; D may be TRBD1 (6 bases). Trimming took off 5 bases at V and 7 bases at J, with 11 bases between the two ends. The CDR3 is 12 amino acids. Germline CDR1 DFQATT, CDR2 SNEGSKA (reference sequence).

The rearrangement uses TRBV4-1 and TRBJ2-5, with D perhaps TRBD2 (6 bases). Germline assignment: CDR1 MGHRA and CDR2 YSYEKL. The CDR3 is 18 residues long. V was pared by 3 bases and J by 1 base, with 21 bases between. The CDR3: CASSQLWRAGKSQETQYF. The CDR3 nucleotides read TGCGCCAGCAGCCAGTTGTGGCGCGCGGGGAAAAGCCAAGAGACCCAGTACTTC.

This clonotype has more than one count but fewer than ten. V is TRBV6-6 and J is TRBJ2-5; D gene unclear. V was pared by 5 bases and J by 4 bases, with 20 bases between. Germline CDR1 reads MNHNY; CDR2 reads SVGAGI (reference sequence). CDR3 length: 16 residues. CDR3 sequence reads: CASSEFRGPRRETQYF. CDR3 nucleotides: TGTGCCAGCAGTGAGTTCAGAGGACCTAGACGAGAGACCCAGTACTTC.

V and J are TRBV29-1 and TRBJ1-1; D is unresolved. CDR3 length equals 13 residues. Germline V gene lookup returns CDR1 SQVTM and CDR2 ANQGSEA. With 3 bases removed from V and 3 bases from J, the gap between germline ends came to 11 bases. The CDR3 spells CSVDEEWDTEAFF. CDR3 bases: TGCAGCGTTGATGAGGAATGGGACACTGAAGCTTTCTTT.

J is TRBJ2-7 and V is TRBV2, with 8 bases fitting TRBD1. The CDR3 runs to 17 residues. Looked up from germline, CDR1 is SNHLY and CDR2 is FYNNEI. The trim removed 6 bases at V and 2 bases at J, leaving 15 bases unmatched. CDR3 bases: TGTGCCAGCAGCCGAACGTCAGGGGGCCCACTACCCTACGAGCAGTACTTC. It translates to CASSRTSGGPLPYEQYF.

This clonotype has a handful of counts. This chain connects TRBV24-1 to TRBJ2-1, with D perhaps TRBD2 (6 bases). The CDR3 is 17 amino acids. Between the trimmed V and J ends, which lost 7 bases and 8 bases, there was a span of 26 bases. The germline V gene encodes CDR1 KGHDR and CDR2 SFDVKD. As DNA, the CDR3 is TGTGCCACCAGAGGGACCGCGGGGACGCAAGGCGGCGATGAGCAGTTCTTC. Protein: CATRGTAGTQGGDEQFF.

This clonotype has more than one count but fewer than ten. This rearrangement joins TRBV20-1 to TRBJ2-3, with D tentatively TRBD1 or TRBD2 (6 bases each). Germline CDR1 is DFQATT and CDR2 is SNEGSKA (reference sequence). The CDR3 spans 13 residues. Trimming stripped 2 bases from V and 4 bases from J, with 10 bases between. The CDR3 sequence: CSARRGDPDTQYF. The CDR3 DNA reads TGCAGTGCTAGAAGGGGGGATCCAGATACGCAGTATTTT.

This clonotype has only a few counts. V gene TRBV5-1 combines with J gene TRBJ2-3, with a weak D call TRBD2 (6 bases). V dropped 7 bases and J dropped 4 bases, with 16 bases sitting between them. The CDR3 is 14 amino acids. Germline-derived CDR1 and CDR2 are SGHRS and YFSETQ. The CDR3 spells CASGRRERADTQYF. The CDR3 DNA reads TGCGCCAGCGGTCGACGGGAGCGAGCAGATACGCAGTATTTT.

The V and J genes are TRBV19 and TRBJ2-1; 11 bases are shared with TRBD2. Looked up from germline, CDR1 is LNHDA and CDR2 is SQIVND (reference sequence). There are 15 residues in the CDR3. V was pared by 7 bases and J by 0 bases, with 2 bases of the junction left unmatched. The CDR3 here is CASTSGGSSYNEQFF. CDR3 in DNA: TGTGCCAGTACTAGCGGGGGGAGCTCCTACAATGAGCAGTTCTTC.